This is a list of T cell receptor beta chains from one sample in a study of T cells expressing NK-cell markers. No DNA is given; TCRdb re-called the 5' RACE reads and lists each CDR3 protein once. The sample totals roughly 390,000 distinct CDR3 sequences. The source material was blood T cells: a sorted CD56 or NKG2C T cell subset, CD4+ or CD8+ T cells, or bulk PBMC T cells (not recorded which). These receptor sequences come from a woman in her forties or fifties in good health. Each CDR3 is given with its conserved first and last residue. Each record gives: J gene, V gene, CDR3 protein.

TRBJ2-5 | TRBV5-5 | CASSLPPRPQYF
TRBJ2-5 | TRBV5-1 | CASSLEGSGRPWETQYF
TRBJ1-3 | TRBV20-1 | CSASDGSSGNTIYF
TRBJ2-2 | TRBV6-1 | CASISGPGANTGELFF
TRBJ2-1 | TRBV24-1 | CATTGVGNEQFF
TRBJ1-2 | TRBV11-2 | CASSLGGQRSYGYTF
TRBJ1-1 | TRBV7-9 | CASIGARAGMNTEAFF
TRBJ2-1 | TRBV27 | CASSDGDEQFF
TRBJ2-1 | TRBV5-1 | CASSRTSGSNEQFF
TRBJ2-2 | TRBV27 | CASTMGLTGELFF
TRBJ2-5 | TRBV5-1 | CASSLGDSSGQETQYF
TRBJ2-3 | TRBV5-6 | CASRLRAGTDTQYF
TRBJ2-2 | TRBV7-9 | CASSRDVAEKNTGELFF
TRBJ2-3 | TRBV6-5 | CASSYFPSTSLTDTQYF
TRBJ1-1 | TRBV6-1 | CASSEREGWSEAFF
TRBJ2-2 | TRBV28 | CAAELTGGTGELFF
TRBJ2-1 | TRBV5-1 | CASSLERATGGIMQQFF